The next 29 T cell receptor beta chains were all read from a single sample in a study of CD8 T cells in ankylosing spondylitis. Whole-study findings and limits: Ankylosing spondylitis blood appeared to be characterized by a TCR beta motif of under 10 highly homologous variants.

TCRdb called the 5' RACE reads again in MiXCR, with one record for every CDR3 protein. Of hundreds of thousands of distinct CDR3 sequences in the sample, over 9.5% were seen once. Their target antigens are unknown. Sequencing was carried out using blood, either unsorted or a sorted T cell fraction (not recorded which). The receptors originated from a male donor with ankylosing spondylitis.

This clonotype was found a few times. V is TRBV6-1 and J is TRBJ2-3; 10 bases map to TRBD2. The CDR3 is made up of 14 amino acids. The germline gives CDR1 MNHNS, CDR2 SASEGT. Unmatched junction bases numbered 6, after V lost 7 bases and J lost 5 bases. The CDR3 sequence: CASKRGGAVDTQYF. Written as DNA, the CDR3 is TGTGCCAGCAAGCGGGGGGGCGCGGTAGATACGCAGTATTTT.

The table lists this clonotype with a few counts. The chain employs TRBV28 and TRBJ1-2; D is ambiguous. V was trimmed by 8 bases and J by 4 bases, leaving 20 bases between them. The CDR3 extends over 15 amino acids. In germline, CDR1 is MDHEN, CDR2 SYDVKM. The CDR3 bases are TGTGCCAGCTGCCGCTCTGGTTTTAGGATCTATGGCTACACCTTC. Amino acids: CASCRSGFRIYGYTF.

The V and J genes are TRBV9 and TRBJ2-7; D is ambiguous. Germline V gene data show CDR1 as SGDLS and CDR2 as YYNGEE. There are 14 residues in the CDR3. Between the trimmed V and J ends, which lost 4 bases and 0 bases, there was a span of 11 bases. The CDR3 bases are TGTGCCAGCAGCCGTGTCGGCGGCTCCTACGAGCAGTACTTC. It translates to CASSRVGGSYEQYF.

This clonotype occurred a few times. The V and J genes are TRBV29-1 and TRBJ1-2, with 9 bases that match TRBD1. The germline CDR1 and CDR2 sequences are SQVTM and ANQGSEA. This CDR3 region has 11 residues. J was trimmed by 8 bases and V by 6 bases; bases with no gene match: 4. CDR3 sequence reads: CSVWTGEGYTF. In DNA form, the CDR3 reads TGCAGCGTCTGGACAGGGGAAGGCTACACCTTC. Variable domain in full (rest from reference TRBV29-1 and TRBJ1-2): SAVISQKPSRDICQRGTSLTIQCQVDSQVTMMFWYRQQPGQSLTLIATANQGSEATYESGFVIDKFPISRPNLTFSTLTVSNMSPEDSSIYLCSVWTGEGYTFGSGTRLTVV.

The gene calls are TRBV28 and TRBJ2-7, with a possible D match to TRBD2 (5 bases). Germline-derived CDR1 and CDR2 are MDHEN and SYDVKM. The CDR3 runs to 15 residues. Trimming removed 1 base from V and 2 bases from J, with 12 bases in between. DNA of the CDR3: TGTGCCAGCAGTTTATCCCCAGGACTTGCCTACGAGCAGTACTTC. Translating it yields CASSLSPGLAYEQYF.

This clonotype appeared a few times. The chain employs TRBV20-1 and TRBJ2-2; TRBD1 is a possible D gene (6 bases). This CDR3 region has 16 residues. The V end was cut by 0 bases, the J end by 0 bases, with 11 bases between. The germline V gene encodes CDR1 DFQATT and CDR2 SNEGSKA (reference sequence). The CDR3 region has the DNA TGCAGTGCTAGAGATGGGGGCAGACCGAACACCGGGGAGCTGTTTTTT. Translating gives CSARDGGRPNTGELFF.

This clonotype was detected a few times. V and J are TRBV20-1 and TRBJ2-7, with 7 nucleotides matching TRBD1. The ends lost 0 bases at V and 12 bases at J; junction bases unmatched: 8. The CDR3 is 12 amino acids. Germline CDR1 and CDR2: DFQATT and SNEGSKA (reference sequence). CDR3 nucleotide sequence: TGCAGTGCTAGAGACCCACAGGGGCCTGGGTACTTC. Translated, it gives CSARDPQGPGYF.

This clonotype was picked up a small number of times. V is TRBV7-9 and J is TRBJ1-2; 9 nucleotides line up with TRBD1. After removal of 4 bases from V and 2 bases from J, the junction contained 5 bases not matched to a gene. The CDR3 totals 15 residues. Germline V gene lookup returns CDR1 SEHNR and CDR2 FQNEAQ (reference sequence). This CDR3 reads CASSYTGGDNYGYTF. The CDR3, as DNA: TGTGCCAGCAGCTACACAGGGGGCGACAACTATGGCTACACCTTC.

In this sample, this clonotype turned up a few times. The chain links TRBV29-1 to TRBJ2-3; D is undetermined. From germline, CDR1 is SQVTM and CDR2 ANQGSEA. The V and J ends lost 5 bases and 1 base respectively, with 7 bases between them. The CDR3 loop spans 12 amino acids. The CDR3 DNA sequence: TGCAGCGTTCTCAGCGGCACAGATACGCAGTATTTT. Residues: CSVLSGTDTQYF.

This clonotype occurred a few times. The chain employs TRBV10-3 and TRBJ1-1, with D unclear. Trimming removed 7 bases at V and 5 bases at J, with 14 bases between. The CDR3 runs to 13 residues. Germline values: CDR1 ENHRY, CDR2 SYGVKD. CDR3 sequence: CAITSDLLTEAFF. CDR3 in DNA: TGTGCCATCACCTCGGATCTTTTGACTGAAGCTTTCTTT.

Only a few counts were recorded for this clonotype. V is TRBV7-2 and J is TRBJ2-1; D is ambiguous. V dropped 0 bases and J dropped 3 bases, with 9 bases sitting between them. This CDR3 spans 15 amino acids. Germline-derived CDR1 and CDR2 are SGHTA and FQGNSA. The CDR3 spells CASSLAAGYYNEQFF. The CDR3 DNA is TGTGCCAGCAGCTTAGCGGCTGGGTACTACAATGAGCAGTTCTTC.

J is TRBJ2-7 and V is TRBV2; D is perhaps TRBD2 (6 bases). The CDR3 extends over 15 amino acids. Per germline, CDR1 SNHLY and CDR2 FYNNEI. V shed 6 bases and J shed 2 bases, with 17 bases lying between them. The CDR3 is CASRSLSGATYEQYF. The CDR3 coding sequence is TGTGCCAGCAGGTCACTTAGCGGAGCGACCTACGAGCAGTACTTC.

This chain links TRBV7-2 with TRBJ1-5, with no clear D. The CDR3 length is 14 residues. Germline V gene data show CDR1 as SGHTA and CDR2 as FQGNSA. Between the trimmed V and J ends, which lost 1 base and 0 bases, there was a span of 4 bases. CDR3 loop: CASSLVHSNQPQHF. The CDR3 bases are TGTGCCAGCAGCTTAGTGCATAGCAATCAGCCCCAGCATTTT. Filled out from reference TRBV7-2 and TRBJ1-5, the complete variable domain reads GAGVSQSPSNKVTEKGKDVELRCDPISGHTALYWYRQSLGQGLEFLIYFQGNSAPDKSGLPSDRFSAERTGGSVSTLTIQRTQQEDSAVYLCASSLVHSNQPQHFGDGTRLSIL.

This chain connects TRBV20-1 to TRBJ1-2, with 8 bases identical to TRBD1. Germline V gene sequence: CDR1 DFQATT, CDR2 SNEGSKA (reference sequence). The CDR3 covers 14 residues. Germline trimming cut 3 bases from V and 4 bases from J; bases unmatched to any gene: 7. The CDR3 reads CSARTGDDLYGYTF. CDR3 in DNA: TGCAGTGCTAGGACAGGGGACGATCTCTATGGCTACACCTTC.

CDR3 bases: TGCAGTGCTAGAGCCCCGTCAGGGCCCAATCAGCCCCAGCATTTT. This codes for CSARAPSGPNQPQHF. The gene calls are TRBV20-1 and TRBJ1-5, with D perhaps matching TRBD1 (5 bases). V lost 1 base, J lost 3 bases, and 13 bases lay in between. This CDR3 region has 15 residues. The V gene's germline CDR1 is DFQATT and CDR2 SNEGSKA (reference sequence).

This clonotype was counted between two and nine times. This chain joins TRBV20-1 and TRBJ2-4; TRBD2 matches at 9 bases. The V gene's germline CDR1 is DFQATT and CDR2 SNEGSKA (reference sequence). The CDR3 length is 17 residues. The V and J ends lost 0 bases and 4 bases, in that order; junction bases with no gene match: 10. The CDR3 sequence: CSARDPAGGPHKNIQYF. The CDR3 DNA follows: TGCAGTGCTAGAGATCCGGCGGGAGGGCCGCATAAAAACATTCAGTACTTC.

The chain employs TRBV20-1 and TRBJ2-5, with D unresolved. The CDR3 is 14 amino acids. Trimming took off 2 bases at V and 5 bases at J, with 15 bases between the two ends. CDR1 DFQATT and CDR2 SNEGSKA come from the germline V gene (reference sequence). The CDR3: CSARWYNSLETQYF. The CDR3 DNA reads as TGCAGTGCTAGATGGTACAACTCTCTGGAGACCCAGTACTTC.

The chain joins TRBV4-3 to TRBJ2-1; no definite D call. CDR1 and CDR2 from the germline V gene are LGHNA and YSLEER. The CDR3 is 17 residues long. V was pared by 4 bases and J by 0 bases, with 16 bases between. The CDR3 nucleotides are TGCGCCAGCAGCCGTCTGGGCGACAAAAGCTCCTACAATGAGCAGTTCTTC. Translated, it gives CASSRLGDKSSYNEQFF.

This clonotype showed up just a few times. The CDR3 reads CASSFRGANTEAFF. The DNA for the CDR3 is TGTGCCAGCAGCTTTCGAGGGGCGAACACTGAAGCTTTCTTT. The gene calls are TRBV7-2 and TRBJ1-1; D may be TRBD1 (5 bases). V was cut by 3 bases and J by 1 base, with 9 bases left in between. The length of the CDR3 is 14 residues. Germline V gives CDR1 SGHTA, CDR2 FQGNSA.

This clonotype was observed at least ten times. The genes are TRBV28 and TRBJ2-2; 8 nucleotides align to TRBD2. V dropped 8 bases and J dropped 4; count of bases not matched to a gene: 6. The CDR3 has 14 amino acids. The germline gives CDR1 MDHEN, CDR2 SYDVKM. The CDR3 DNA is TGTGCCAGCCGGGAGGGAGGTCGCACCGGGGAGCTGTTTTTT. Its protein is CASREGGRTGELFF.

This clonotype has only a few counts. The chain links TRBV12-3 or TRBV12-4 to TRBJ2-1; 10 nucleotides agree with TRBD1. This CDR3 comprises 13 residues. Trimming removed 11 bases from V and 3 bases from J; junction bases left unmatched: 4. CDR3 coding DNA: TGTGCCGGCGGGGACAGGGGCTACAATGAGCAGTTCTTC. Residues: CAGGDRGYNEQFF.

This clonotype was found many times. This chain links TRBV20-1 with TRBJ2-5, with 9 bases aligning to TRBD2. Germline V gene sequence: CDR1 DFQATT, CDR2 SNEGSKA (reference sequence). The J segment lost 5 bases and the V segment lost 7 bases, leaving 5 bases of the junction unmatched. CDR3 length equals 12 residues. As DNA, the CDR3 is TGCAGTGGATTGCTAGCGGGGGAGACCCAGTACTTC. It encodes CSGLLAGETQYF.

The chain joins TRBV25-1 to TRBJ1-1; possible D gene TRBD1, 5 bases. There are 15 residues in the CDR3. The germline gives CDR1 MGHDK, CDR2 SYGVNS. V lost 1 base to trimming and J lost 0 bases, with 9 bases between them. In DNA, the CDR3 is TGTGCCAGCAGTGAATCGGGGCAGTTGAACACTGAAGCTTTCTTT. Its translation: CASSESGQLNTEAFF.

This clonotype was found a few times. J is TRBJ2-5 and V is TRBV5-1, with 7 bases identical to TRBD2. Germline CDR1 SGHRS, CDR2 YFSETQ. The CDR3 has 15 residues. V dropped 1 base and J dropped 3; count of bases not matched to a gene: 6. Here the CDR3 DNA reads TGCGCCAGCAGCTTGTCGGGGGGTTTAGAAGAGACCCAGTACTTC. This codes for CASSLSGGLEETQYF. Looking up the rest from reference TRBV5-1 and TRBJ2-5 gives the full variable domain: KAGVTQTPRYLIKTRGQQVTLSCSPISGHRSVSWYQQTPGQGLQFLFEYFSETQRNKGNFPGRFSGRQFSNSRSEMNVSTLELGDSALYLCASSLSGGLEETQYFGPGTRLLVL.

V usage is TRBV11-2 and J usage is TRBJ1-2, with TRBD1 as a possible D gene (6 bases). CDR3 length: 13 amino acids. Trimming shortened V by 4 bases and J by 7 bases, and 13 bases separated the two germline ends. Germline assignment: CDR1 SGHAT and CDR2 FQNNGV. DNA for the CDR3: TGTGCCAGCAGCTCCCTGGGGGGCGTTGGCTACACCTTC. Its translation: CASSSLGGVGYTF.

Ten or more counts support this clonotype. V usage is TRBV7-2 and J usage is TRBJ1-1; no reliable D call. The V gene's germline CDR1 is SGHTA and CDR2 FQGNSA. The CDR3 extends over 14 amino acids. V was pared by 2 bases and J by 0 bases, with 7 bases between. This CDR3 is CASSLYSMNTEAFF. DNA of the CDR3: TGTGCCAGCAGCTTATACTCTATGAACACTGAAGCTTTCTTT.

This clonotype was counted ten times or more. The chain joins TRBV7-2 to TRBJ2-7; D gene ambiguous. The CDR3 contains 15 residues. Deletions cut 1 base from V and 3 bases from J, with 13 bases between. Germline V gives CDR1 SGHTA, CDR2 FQGNSA. CDR3 coding DNA: TGTGCCAGCAGCTTAGTCCGGGCCCCCGGCTACGAGCAGTACTTC. As protein: CASSLVRAPGYEQYF.

The rearrangement uses TRBV6-1 and TRBJ1-6, with TRBD1 matching 9 bases. The V and J ends lost 6 bases and 8 bases, in that order; junction bases with no gene match: 11. The CDR3 has 16 residues. CDR1 and CDR2 from the germline V gene are MNHNS and SASEGT. The CDR3 loop is CASRLSGTGLYSPLHF. Here the CDR3 DNA reads TGTGCCAGCAGACTGTCCGGGACAGGGTTATATTCACCCCTCCACTTT.

This chain uses TRBV7-8 with TRBJ1-1, with 7 bases matching TRBD1. V shed 5 bases and J 5 bases; nucleotides not matched to a gene: 11. CDR3 length: 15 residues. The germline CDR1 and CDR2 sequences are SGHVS and FQNEAQ. For the CDR3, the DNA is TGTGCCAGCAGCGCCAGACAGGGTTGGGTTACTGAAGCTTTCTTT. This gives the protein CASSARQGWVTEAFF.